The 31 T cell receptor beta chains in this list originate from one sample, sequenced in a study of glioma-infiltrating T cells. TCR alpha and beta CDR3 regions were amplified from RNA using iRepertoire nested multiplex PCR. Using its own MiXCR run on the multiplex PCR reads, TCRdb lists one record per CDR3 protein. The table lists about 130,000 distinct CDR3 sequences, around a quarter of them singletons. Sequenced: glioma tissue, nonneoplastic brain tissue, or PBMCs (not recorded which). Receptor source: a human donor with low-grade glioma or glioblastoma, undergoing nonglioma brain surgery, or in good health (not recorded which).

There are many counts of this clonotype. The rearrangement joins TRBV6-2 or TRBV6-3 to TRBJ1-2; D might be TRBD1 (5 bases). The CDR3 totals 16 residues. Germline assignment: CDR1 MNHEY and CDR2 SVGEGT. Trimming cost V 8 bases and J 7 bases, with 26 bases left between them. This CDR3 is CASWRLSQGASRGYTF. The CDR3 nucleotides are TGTGCCAGCTGGCGACTAAGTCAAGGGGCGTCCCGTGGCTACACCTTC.

This clonotype appeared many times. The chain has TRBV15 and TRBJ2-4; tentative D call: TRBD2 (6 bases). The V end was cut by 5 bases, the J end by 6 bases, with 11 bases between. There are 13 residues in the CDR3. The germline gives CDR1 LNHNV, CDR2 YYDKDF (reference sequence). CDR3 coding DNA: TGTGCCACCAGCGCCGGGCGGGGAAACATTCAGTACTTC. Its protein is CATSAGRGNIQYF.

This clonotype appeared a few times. The chain uses TRBV24-1 and TRBJ1-2, with unresolved D. V lost 4 bases and J lost 4, with 12 bases in between. This CDR3 spans 14 amino acids. CDR1 is KGHDR, CDR2 SFDVKD, per germline. Here the CDR3 DNA reads TGTGCCACCAGTGACCCGGCAGGTATCTATGGCTACACCTTC. Residues: CATSDPAGIYGYTF.

This clonotype was found many times. J is TRBJ1-2 and V is TRBV20-1; D is possibly TRBD1 (6 bases). The V and J ends lost 6 bases and 6 bases respectively, with 20 bases between them. Germline V CDR1 and CDR2: DFQATT, SNEGSKA (reference sequence). The CDR3 totals 14 residues. The CDR3 DNA sequence: TGCAGTGCCCTTATTGGGGGGGGCGCCGATGGCTACACCTTC. Translation: CSALIGGGADGYTF.

This clonotype was seen repeatedly, ten times or more. This sequence joins TRBV6-6 and TRBJ1-6; TRBD1 matches at 8 bases. The trim removed 2 bases at V and 9 bases at J, leaving 3 bases unmatched. The CDR3 length is 14 residues. The germline CDR1 and CDR2 sequences are MNHNY and SVGAGI (reference sequence). Written as DNA, the CDR3 is TGTGCCAGCAGTTACCAGACAGGGGCTTCACCCCTCCACTTT. It is translated as CASSYQTGASPLHF.

This clonotype was seen a few times. The chain is built from TRBV20-1 and TRBJ2-3; D is possibly TRBD1 (6 bases). Germline V lookup: CDR1 DFQATT, CDR2 SNEGSKA (reference sequence). The CDR3 contains 15 residues. Trimming stripped 0 bases from V and 2 bases from J, with 12 bases between. This chain's CDR3 is CSARDQGRDTDTQYF. CDR3 in DNA: TGCAGTGCTAGAGATCAGGGGCGAGACACAGATACGCAGTATTTT.

This clonotype was seen a few times. The chain employs TRBV7-2 and TRBJ2-2; the D gene is possibly TRBD1 (5 bases). CDR1 and CDR2 from the germline V gene are SGHTA and FQGNSA. This CDR3 comprises 14 residues. Trimming left V 1 base short and J 4 bases short, with 7 bases between. As DNA, the CDR3 is TGTGCCAGCAGCTTAGGCAGGGCCACCGGGGAGCTGTTTTTT. The encoded protein is CASSLGRATGELFF. Based on the CDR3 plus reference TRBV7-2 and TRBJ2-2, the full variable domain is GAGVSQSPSNKVTEKGKDVELRCDPISGHTALYWYRQSLGQGLEFLIYFQGNSAPDKSGLPSDRFSAERTGGSVSTLTIQRTQQEDSAVYLCASSLGRATGELFFGEGSRLTVL.

This clonotype has at least ten counts. The rearrangement links TRBV6-1 to TRBJ2-7; TRBD1 agrees at 7 bases. CDR3 size: 13 residues. The germline CDR1 and CDR2 sequences are MNHNS and SASEGT. Unmatched junction bases numbered 1, after V lost 5 bases and J lost 0 bases. In DNA form, the CDR3 reads TGTGCCAGCAGTAGACAGGGCTCCTACGAGCAGTACGTC. Translating gives CASSRQGSYEQYV.

This chain links TRBV7-9 with TRBJ2-3, with 12 bases identical to TRBD2. Germline V gene data show CDR1 as SEHNR and CDR2 as FQNEAQ (reference sequence). This CDR3 spans 16 amino acids. Trimming cost V 3 bases and J 6 bases; bases outside gene matches: 7. Written as DNA, the CDR3 is TGTGCCAGCAGCTTTTCTAGCGGGGGGGTTCGGGATACGCAGTATTTT. Translating gives CASSFSSGGVRDTQYF. Full variable domain (rest looked up from reference TRBV7-9 and TRBJ2-3): DTGVSQNPRHKITKRGQNVTFRCDPISEHNRLYWYRQTLGQGPEFLTYFQNEAQLEKSRLLSDRFSAERPKGSFSTLEIQRTEQGDSAMYLCASSFSSGGVRDTQYFGPGTRLTVL.

There are many counts of this clonotype. V and J are TRBV4-1 and TRBJ2-3; D is uncertain. Trimming took 3 bases from V and 2 from J, leaving 9 bases between them. Germline lookup yields CDR1 MGHRA and CDR2 YSYEKL. CDR3 length: 14 residues. CDR3 nucleotides: TGCGCCAGCAGCCAGGGAACCTACACAGATACGCAGTATTTT. Protein product: CASSQGTYTDTQYF.

This clonotype was picked up a small number of times. J is TRBJ2-1 and V is TRBV19, with TRBD2 matching over 7 bases. The CDR3 has 16 residues. V was clipped by 1 base and J by 6 bases; unmatched bases: 9. Germline V gene lookup returns CDR1 LNHDA and CDR2 SQIVND (reference sequence). DNA of the CDR3: TGTGCCAGTAGTATAGGGTGGACTAGGCCCACCAATGAGCAGTTCTTC. It translates to CASSIGWTRPTNEQFF.

This clonotype was counted at least ten times. The rearrangement links TRBV7-2 to TRBJ1-1; D unresolved. CDR3 size: 11 residues. Germline V gene lookup returns CDR1 SGHTA and CDR2 FQGNSA. V was shortened by 4 bases and J by 10 bases, with 10 bases between the two germline ends. CDR3 sequence reads: CASSYKVGAFF. The CDR3 DNA reads as TGTGCCAGCAGCTATAAAGTCGGAGCTTTCTTT. Looking up the rest from reference TRBV7-2 and TRBJ1-1 gives the full variable domain: GAGVSQSPSNKVTEKGKDVELRCDPISGHTALYWYRQSLGQGLEFLIYFQGNSAPDKSGLPSDRFSAERTGGSVSTLTIQRTQQEDSAVYLCASSYKVGAFFGQGTRLTVV.

A remark on this clonotype: One end of the junction varies from germline; a read error may be responsible. In DNA, the CDR3 is TGTGCCTACCTGCGGAACACTGAAGCTTCCTTT. Translating gives CAYLRNTEASF. The J gene is TRBJ1-1, the V gene TRBV5-4, with D unresolved. Germline CDR1 reads SGHNT; CDR2 reads YYREEE (reference sequence). There are 11 residues in the CDR3.

The V and J genes are TRBV20-1 and TRBJ2-2, with D possibly being TRBD1 (5 bases). There are 15 residues in the CDR3. V was pared by 3 bases and J by 1 base, with 12 bases between. Germline values: CDR1 DFQATT, CDR2 SNEGSKA (reference sequence). The CDR3 DNA reads as TGCAGTGCTAGGAAGGGGTACAGGAACACCGGGGAGCTGTTTTTT. Amino acid sequence: CSARKGYRNTGELFF.

This clonotype has a handful of counts. The chain has TRBV5-5 and TRBJ2-2; the D gene is possibly TRBD2 (6 bases). V was shortened by 3 bases and J by 1 base, with 10 bases between the two germline ends. This CDR3 is built from 15 residues. Per the germline V gene, CDR1 is SGHKS and CDR2 is YYEKEE (reference sequence). CDR3 loop: CASSSGLQNTGELFF. For the CDR3, the DNA is TGTGCCAGCAGCTCGGGACTTCAGAACACCGGGGAGCTGTTTTTT. The whole variable domain, filled in from reference TRBV5-5 and TRBJ2-2, reads DAGVTQSPTHLIKTRGQQVTLRCSPISGHKSVSWYQQVLGQGPQFIFQYYEKEERGRGNFPDRFSARQFPNYSSELNVNALLLGDSALYLCASSSGLQNTGELFFGEGSRLTVL.

This clonotype was picked up a small number of times. The V call is TRBV20-1, the J call TRBJ1-5; 9 bases agree with TRBD1. From germline, CDR1 is DFQATT and CDR2 SNEGSKA (reference sequence). CDR3 length: 14 amino acids. V lost 3 bases to trimming and J lost 6 bases; unmatched junction nucleotides: 6. The CDR3 DNA is TGCAGTGCTAGCACAGGGGGCGAGAGTCAGCCCCAGCATTTT. Its protein is CSASTGGESQPQHF.

This clonotype was counted many times. This chain connects TRBV6-6 to TRBJ2-3; D gene uncertain. Germline-derived CDR1 and CDR2 are MNHNY and SVGAGI (reference sequence). The length of the CDR3 is 18 residues. The V end lost 0 bases, the J end lost 2 bases, and 18 bases lay between the germline ends. The CDR3 DNA is TGTGCCAGCAGTTACTCCCGGACCTTCCATCTCCCCACAGATACGCAGTATTTT. The encoded protein is CASSYSRTFHLPTDTQYF.

Note on this clonotype: The junction does not match germline at one end; this may be a read error. The chain links TRBV6-6 to TRBJ1-5; TRBD1 matches 7 bases. The CDR3 contains 15 residues. In germline, CDR1 is MNHNY, CDR2 SVGAGI (reference sequence). CDR3 in amino acids: CASSYSKTGREPQNF. The DNA of the CDR3 is TGTGCCAGCAGTTACTCGAAGACAGGGCGAGAGCCCCAGAATTTT.

This clonotype was seen at least ten times. This chain connects TRBV27 to TRBJ2-6, with 7 bases identical to TRBD1. Germline trimming cut 6 bases from V and 1 base from J; bases unmatched to any gene: 0. Germline CDR1 reads MNHEY; CDR2 reads SMNVEV (reference sequence). CDR3 length: 14 amino acids. The CDR3 bases are TGTGCCAGCAGGGACAGGTCTGGGGCCAACGTCCTGACTTTC. Protein: CASRDRSGANVLTF.

This clonotype has only a few counts. The chain joins TRBV11-2 to TRBJ2-7; 10 nucleotides line up with TRBD1. CDR1 is SGHAT, CDR2 FQNNGV, per germline. The junction had 7 bases not matched to a gene; V was cut back by 5 bases and J by 3 bases. The CDR3 has 15 residues. The CDR3 region has the DNA TGTGCCAGCAGCACCGGGACAGGGGCGATCTACGAGCAGTACGTC. Translation gives CASSTGTGAIYEQYV.

This clonotype was seen a single time. A much larger clone lies a single base off, so this may be a read error. The chain has TRBV6-1 and TRBJ2-5; TRBD2 matches at 8 bases. CDR1 and CDR2 from the germline V gene are MNHNS and SASEGT. This CDR3 contains 13 residues. The DNA of the CDR3 is TGTGTCAGCAAGGGTAGCGGGGAAGAGACCCAGTACTTC. Protein sequence: CVSKGSGEETQYF.

This clonotype was observed a single time. One base away lies a much larger clone, so this may be a sequencing read error. The chain employs TRBV6-5 and TRBJ2-5, with 9 bases identical to TRBD1. CDR1 and CDR2 (germline): MNHEY, SVGAGI. V shed 5 bases, J shed 2 bases, and the junction held 3 bases outside the gene matches. This CDR3 comprises 14 residues. CDR3 residues: CASSGDRVQETQYF. The CDR3, as DNA: TGTGCCAGCAGTGGGGACAGGGTACAAGAGACCCAGTACTTC.

This clonotype was seen at least ten times. This rearrangement joins TRBV25-1 to TRBJ1-3, with D hard to call. Germline V CDR1 and CDR2: MGHDK, SYGVNS. Trimming took 1 base from V and 3 from J, leaving 10 bases between them. The CDR3 sequence is 15 residues long. CDR3 DNA sequence: TGTGCCAGCAGTGAATGGGGAGGACGTGGAAACACCATATATTTT. It yields the protein CASSEWGGRGNTIYF.

Details on this clonotype: Lacking the conserved final phenylalanine or tryptophan, this CDR3 likely reflects a read error. The rearrangement uses TRBV7-2 and TRBJ1-6; unclear D gene. CDR1 SGHTA and CDR2 FQGNSA come from the germline V gene. Between the trimmed V and J ends, which lost 5 bases and 7 bases, there was a span of 18 bases. This CDR3 contains 16 residues. CDR3 loop: CASSQDRQARNSPLHL. The DNA for the CDR3 is TGTGCCAGCAGCCAAGATCGGCAGGCTCGCAATTCACCCCTCCACTTG.

Only a few counts were recorded for this clonotype. The CDR3 is CASSPQGGGRGANVLTF. CDR3 in DNA: TGTGCCAGCAGCCCCCAAGGCGGGGGGCGAGGGGCCAACGTCCTGACTTTC. This chain joins TRBV11-2 and TRBJ2-6; the match to TRBD2 covers 8 bases. The CDR3 covers 17 residues. After removal of 5 bases from V and 4 bases from J, the junction contained 10 bases not matched to a gene. Germline CDR1 reads SGHAT; CDR2 reads FQNNGV.

The chain is built from TRBV7-6 and TRBJ2-2; 11 bases agree with TRBD2. Germline trimming cut 0 bases from V and 4 bases from J; bases unmatched to any gene: 10. CDR1 is SGHVS and CDR2 is FNYEAQ in the germline V gene. The CDR3 contains 19 residues. CDR3 protein: CASSLAAVAGGRSTGELFF. The CDR3 DNA follows: TGTGCCAGCAGCTTAGCGGCAGTAGCGGGGGGGCGTAGCACCGGGGAGCTGTTTTTT.

This chain joins TRBV6-6 and TRBJ1-1; D is ambiguous. This CDR3 contains 13 residues. V gave up 1 base and J gave up 1 base, with 4 bases separating them. Germline values: CDR1 MNHNY, CDR2 SVGAGI (reference sequence). The chain's CDR3 is CASSYWQNTEAFF. CDR3 sequence (DNA): TGTGCCAGCAGTTACTGGCAGAACACTGAAGCTTTCTTT.

This clonotype was recorded a few times. V usage is TRBV5-4 and J usage is TRBJ2-1; D possibly matches TRBD1 or TRBD2 (5 bases each). Germline V gene lookup returns CDR1 SGHNT and CDR2 YYREEE (reference sequence). This CDR3 region has 15 residues. The germline V and J ends were trimmed by 6 bases and 6 bases, with 19 bases remaining between them. Here the CDR3 DNA reads TGTGCCAGCAACTCGGGGCAGACCCCCTTCAATGAGCAGTTCTTC. Its translation is CASNSGQTPFNEQFF. Variable domain in full (rest from reference TRBV5-4 and TRBJ2-1): ETGVTQSPTHLIKTRGQQVTLRCSSQSGHNTVSWYQQALGQGPQFIFQYYREEENGRGNFPPRFSGLQFPNYSSELNVNALELDDSALYLCASNSGQTPFNEQFFGPGTRLTVL.

V usage is TRBV7-9 and J usage is TRBJ1-2; D remains unclear. The V end was cut by 1 base, the J end by 6 bases, with 6 bases between. The CDR3 is made up of 12 amino acids. Germline V CDR1 and CDR2: SEHNR, FQNEAQ (reference sequence). CDR3 nucleotides: TGTGCCAGCAGCTTAGTGGCAGATGGCTACACCTTC. This codes for CASSLVADGYTF.

This clonotype was detected ten times or more. The chain combines TRBV6-6 with TRBJ2-1; TRBD2 agrees at 12 bases. V was clipped by 2 bases and J by 4 bases; unmatched bases: 3. Germline V lookup: CDR1 MNHNY, CDR2 SVGAGI (reference sequence). The CDR3 sequence is 16 residues long. The CDR3 loop is CASSYRTSGVYNEQFF. The CDR3 nucleotides are TGTGCCAGCAGTTACCGGACTAGCGGGGTTTACAATGAGCAGTTCTTC.

This clonotype has at least ten counts. The gene calls are TRBV7-9 and TRBJ2-1, with TRBD2 as a possible D gene (5 bases). V was cut by 7 bases and J by 4 bases, with 17 bases left in between. Germline V lookup: CDR1 SEHNR, CDR2 FQNEAQ (reference sequence). The CDR3 spans 15 residues. CDR3 amino acids: CASTPRESSYNEQFF. The CDR3 DNA follows: TGTGCCAGCACCCCAAGGGAGAGCTCGTACAATGAGCAGTTCTTC.